This TCR beta chain was captured by sequencing in a study of cytomegalovirus exposure and HLA in healthy donors. Study-level results: By a later analysis, the bulk of CMV-associated TCR beta chains appeared HLA-restricted.

As for this clone: No antigen is known for it.

The PCR employed 60 Vbeta primers together with 13 Jbeta primers. Here immunoSEQ multiplex PCR was the method, and the copy in TCRdb shows in-frame clones only, minus some. Across around 140,000 clones, the top ten clones capture roughly 1.6% of the sample. Unmatched junction bases numbered 4, after V lost 3 bases and J lost 3 bases. There are 14 residues in the CDR3. Per the germline V gene, CDR1 is LNHNV and CDR2 is YYDKDF (reference sequence). What was sequenced was PBMCs. This receptor was taken from a woman in her 40s in good health and CMV-seronegative. The chain has TRBV15 and TRBJ2-7; 8 bases are a match to TRBD1. The CDR3 protein is CATSRGTGGYEQYF. In DNA, the CDR3 is TGTGCCACCAGCAGGGGCACAGGGGGCTACGAGCAGTACTTC.